These 32 T cell receptor beta chains originate from one sample sequenced in a study of T cell responses to AZD1222 COVID-19 vaccine. The repertoire was sequenced with immunoSEQ multiplex PCR; TCRdb's copy has only in-frame clones and lacks some. The sample has 90,000 to 150,000 clones, about 87% seen once. The specimen comprised peripheral blood, sampled on day 0 of AZD1222 vaccination. The origin of the receptors is an adult in good health.

This chain joins TRBV6-2 or TRBV6-3 and TRBJ1-1; the match to TRBD1 covers 10 bases. Trimming took 2 bases from V and 2 from J; bases not matched to a gene: 5. Germline assignment: CDR1 MNHEY and CDR2 SVGEGT. The CDR3 consists of 16 residues. CDR3 residues: CASSYGTGAPNTEAFF. The DNA of the CDR3 is TGTGCCAGCAGTTACGGGACAGGGGCACCTAACACTGAAGCTTTCTTT.

This sequence joins TRBV6-1 and TRBJ2-1, with TRBD2 identical over 8 bases. Germline V lookup: CDR1 MNHNS, CDR2 SASEGT. V was clipped by 3 bases and J by 15 bases; unmatched bases: 13. There are 14 residues in the CDR3. CDR3 region: CASSDRGLVQSPFF. DNA of the CDR3: TGTGCCAGCAGTGATCGGGGACTAGTTCAATCCCCGTTCTTC.

This clone was seen only once. This rearrangement joins TRBV7-3 to TRBJ2-1; D is uncertain. Germline-derived CDR1 and CDR2 are SGHTA and FQGTGA. This CDR3 is built from 15 residues. Trimming shortened V by 2 bases and J by 2 bases, and 10 bases separated the two germline ends. The CDR3: CASSLESVAYNEQFF. The CDR3, as DNA: TGTGCCAGCAGCTTAGAGTCGGTTGCCTACAATGAGCAGTTCTTC.

This sequence joins TRBV25-1 and TRBJ1-1; 11 positions match TRBD1. The CDR3 covers 16 residues. CDR1 is MGHDK and CDR2 is SYGVNS in the germline V gene. V dropped 7 bases and J dropped 4; count of bases not matched to a gene: 11. CDR3 residues: CASNALTGTGGTEAFF. Written as DNA, the CDR3 is TGTGCCAGCAATGCACTGACCGGGACAGGGGGCACTGAAGCTTTCTTT.

The rearrangement uses TRBV20-1 and TRBJ1-4; D uncertain. The CDR3 spans 13 residues. The germline gives CDR1 DFQATT, CDR2 SNEGSKA (reference sequence). V gave up 3 bases and J gave up 2 bases, with 7 bases separating them. The CDR3 here is CSASPGTNEKLFF. The CDR3 bases are TGCAGTGCTAGTCCCGGGACTAATGAAAAACTGTTTTTT.

V gene TRBV28 combines with J gene TRBJ1-6, with D maybe TRBD1 (6 bases). Germline CDR1 reads MDHEN; CDR2 reads SYDVKM. V was trimmed by 4 bases and J by 5 bases, leaving 18 bases between them. CDR3 length: 17 residues. The CDR3 DNA follows: TGTGCCAGCAGTTATCGCAGGGACATTCTCAATAATTCACCCCTCCACTTT. Its translation is CASSYRRDILNNSPLHF.

The chain joins TRBV10-2 to TRBJ1-5; 8 positions agree with TRBD1. V was pared by 4 bases and J by 2 bases, with 4 bases of the junction left unmatched. The length of the CDR3 is 15 residues. The germline V gene encodes CDR1 WSHSY and CDR2 SAAADI. CDR3 DNA sequence: TGCGCCAGCAGTGTCGACAGGGGAGGCAATCAGCCCCAGCATTTT. It is translated as CASSVDRGGNQPQHF.

The CDR3 sequence is CASSGIGADTQYF. CDR3 in DNA: TGTGCCAGCAGTGGGATAGGGGCAGATACGCAGTATTTT. V usage is TRBV12-3 or TRBV12-4 and J usage is TRBJ2-3; possibly TRBD1 for D (5 bases). Trimming cost V 5 bases and J 4 bases, with 10 bases left between them. This CDR3 region has 13 residues.

V usage is TRBV7-8 and J usage is TRBJ1-5; D is possibly TRBD1 (5 bases). The germline CDR1 and CDR2 sequences are SGHVS and FQNEAQ. This CDR3 spans 13 amino acids. The germline V and J ends were trimmed by 8 bases and 4 bases, with 12 bases remaining between them. The CDR3 region is CASRPGLNQPQHF. CDR3 sequence (DNA): TGTGCCAGCCGTCCAGGGTTAAATCAGCCCCAGCATTTT. The variable domain in full, completed from reference TRBV7-8 and TRBJ1-5, reads GAGVSQSPRYKVAKRGQDVALRCDPISGHVSLFWYQQALGQGPEFLTYFQNEAQLDKSGLPSDRFFAERPEGSVSTLKIQRTQQEDSAVYLCASRPGLNQPQHFGDGTRLSIL.

The V and J genes are TRBV19 and TRBJ1-4; D may be TRBD1 (5 bases). In germline, CDR1 is LNHDA, CDR2 SQIVND (reference sequence). The V and J ends lost 5 bases and 8 bases respectively, with 12 bases between them. This CDR3 region has 13 residues. CDR3 sequence reads: CASSEGWGEKLFF. The CDR3 DNA is TGTGCCAGTAGTGAGGGTTGGGGGGAAAAACTGTTTTTT.

The V and J genes are TRBV12-3 or TRBV12-4 and TRBJ2-5, with unresolved D. The CDR3 consists of 12 residues. V was cut by 6 bases and J by 4 bases, with 9 bases left in between. This CDR3 is CASSGALETQYF. CDR3 nucleotides: TGTGCCAGCAGCGGTGCGTTAGAGACCCAGTACTTC.

The chain has TRBV5-8 and TRBJ2-6, with D maybe TRBD1 (6 bases). The V end was cut by 4 bases, the J end by 4 bases, with 12 bases between. This CDR3 has 15 amino acids. CDR1 is SGHTS and CDR2 is YDEGEE in the germline V gene. DNA for the CDR3: TGTGCCAGCAGCACCAGGGGTAGAGGGGCCAACGTCCTGACTTTC. Translated, it gives CASSTRGRGANVLTF.

The chain joins TRBV29-1 to TRBJ2-2, with 7 bases fitting TRBD2. The CDR3 contains 14 residues. Germline V gives CDR1 SQVTM, CDR2 ANQGSEA. The V gene end was trimmed by 5 bases and the J gene end by 6 bases; junction bases not matched to a gene: 9. CDR3 DNA: TGCAGCGTTCTTTGGCGGGAGTTGTCCGGGGAGCTGTTTTTT. It codes for CSVLWRELSGELFF.

The J gene is TRBJ2-2, the V gene TRBV3-1 (or the pseudogene TRBV3-2), with 11 bases that match TRBD2. CDR1 is LGHDT, CDR2 YNNKEL, per germline (reference sequence). J lost 6 bases, V lost 6 bases, and 3 bases had no gene match. This CDR3 region has 14 residues. This CDR3 is CASRLAGGAGELFF. CDR3 nucleotides: TGTGCCAGCAGGCTAGCGGGGGGCGCCGGGGAGCTGTTTTTT.

The chain has TRBV3-1 (or the pseudogene TRBV3-2) and TRBJ1-2; D perhaps matches TRBD1 (6 bases). CDR3 size: 15 residues. From germline, CDR1 is LGHDT and CDR2 YNNKEL (reference sequence). Trimming took 5 bases from V and 0 from J, leaving 13 bases between them. The CDR3 loop is CASSNRDTANYGYTF. The CDR3 DNA reads TGTGCCAGCAGCAACCGGGACACTGCTAACTATGGCTACACCTTC.

V gene TRBV4-1 combines with J gene TRBJ2-3; TRBD2 aligns across 10 bases. J gave up 6 bases and V 3 bases, and 6 bases lay outside the gene matches. Per the germline V gene, CDR1 is MGHRA and CDR2 is YSYEKL. The CDR3 is 15 amino acids. The CDR3 spells CASSHSGTSVDTQYF. In DNA form, the CDR3 reads TGCGCCAGCAGCCATTCCGGGACTAGCGTGGATACGCAGTATTTT.

Notes on this clone: Because the CDR3's place on the DNA is in doubt, the DNA is left out and the CDR3 is given as listed by TCRdb. The V gene is TRBV29-1, the J gene TRBJ1-1; TRBD1 is the table's D call, not checked against the DNA. The CDR3 length equals 11 residues, ends included. Germline V gives CDR1 SQVTM, CDR2 ANQGSEA. The CDR3 is CSVEVGRGSFF.

The table lists this clone with a few counts. The genes are TRBV7-2 and TRBJ2-1, with TRBD2 matching over 9 bases. The CDR3 loop spans 14 amino acids. The V and J ends lost 5 bases and 4 bases, in that order; junction bases with no gene match: 3. The V gene's germline CDR1 is SGHTA and CDR2 FQGNSA. The DNA for the CDR3 is TGTGCCAGCAGCGGCGGGGGGGGTTACAATGAGCAGTTCTTC. It specifies CASSGGGGYNEQFF.

V gene TRBV5-4 combines with J gene TRBJ2-2, with unresolved D. The germline V gene encodes CDR1 SGHNT and CDR2 YYREEE (reference sequence). The CDR3 runs to 14 residues. With 5 bases removed from V and 1 base from J, the gap between germline ends came to 9 bases. CDR3 DNA: TGTGCCAGCAGTAGTACACAGAACACCGGGGAGCTGTTTTTT. This sequence encodes CASSSTQNTGELFF.

The gene calls are TRBV24-1 and TRBJ2-7, with 9 bases that match TRBD1. In germline, CDR1 is KGHDR, CDR2 SFDVKD. This CDR3 is built from 15 residues. The trim removed 3 bases at V and 3 bases at J, leaving 5 bases unmatched. The CDR3: CATSDRTGDYYEQYF. CDR3 in DNA: TGTGCCACCAGTGATAGGACAGGGGACTACTACGAGCAGTACTTC.

The chain employs TRBV3-1 (or the pseudogene TRBV3-2) and TRBJ2-1; the D call may be TRBD1 or TRBD2 (5 bases each). V lost 0 bases and J 4 bases, leaving 7 bases between the germline ends. The germline V gene has CDR1 LGHDT and CDR2 YNNKEL (reference sequence). The CDR3 contains 14 residues. The CDR3 loop reads CASSQDWGYNEQFF. The CDR3 DNA reads TGTGCCAGCAGCCAAGATTGGGGGTACAATGAGCAGTTCTTC.

The genes are TRBV28 and TRBJ2-2, with 7 bases fitting TRBD1. The CDR3 spans 14 residues. The V gene end was trimmed by 10 bases and the J gene end by 5 bases; junction bases not matched to a gene: 10. Germline V gives CDR1 MDHEN, CDR2 SYDVKM. The CDR3 DNA reads TGTGCCACCACCATCACAGGGGTAACCGGGGAGCTGTTTTTT. It yields the protein CATTITGVTGELFF.

The chain links TRBV30 to TRBJ1-4, with D perhaps TRBD1 (5 bases). V lost 4 bases and J 0 bases, leaving 15 bases between the germline ends. This CDR3 is 16 amino acids long. Germline loops: CDR1 GTSNPN, CDR2 SVGIG (reference sequence). CDR3 protein: CAWNYARGSTNEKLFF. The CDR3 bases are TGTGCCTGGAACTACGCGAGGGGATCAACTAATGAAAAACTGTTTTTT.

The chain links TRBV6-5 to TRBJ2-1; 13 nucleotides align to TRBD2. Germline CDR1 and CDR2: MNHEY and SVGAGI. J was trimmed by 15 bases and V by 6 bases; bases with no gene match: 8. The CDR3 extends over 13 amino acids. CDR3 sequence (DNA): TGTGCCAGCAGAACCGGACTAGCGGGAGTTTTGTTCTTC. Translated, it gives CASRTGLAGVLFF.

The sample holds one count of this clone. The J gene is TRBJ1-1, the V gene TRBV14, with D uncertain. The germline V gene has CDR1 SGHDN and CDR2 FVKESK. The CDR3 extends over 13 amino acids. V was cut by 0 bases and J by 10 bases, with 12 bases left in between. The CDR3 protein is CASSQDLDLAAFF. For the CDR3, the DNA is TGTGCCAGCAGCCAAGACCTAGACCTTGCAGCTTTCTTT.

This sequence joins TRBV5-6 and TRBJ1-1; 7 nucleotides agree with TRBD1. The germline CDR1 and CDR2 sequences are SGHDT and YYEEEE. Unmatched junction bases numbered 11, after V lost 4 bases and J lost 5 bases. The CDR3 is made up of 15 amino acids. CDR3 protein: CASSRRGGARTEAFF. DNA for the CDR3: TGTGCCAGCAGCCGTCGAGGGGGCGCCAGGACTGAAGCTTTCTTT.

Only one count was recorded for this clone. This chain joins TRBV5-4 and TRBJ1-3; D not resolved. V dropped 4 bases and J dropped 4 bases, with 9 bases sitting between them. From germline, CDR1 is SGHNT and CDR2 YYREEE (reference sequence). The CDR3 consists of 13 residues. In DNA, the CDR3 is TGTGCCAGCAGCATTCAGTCGGGAAACACCATATATTTT. It encodes CASSIQSGNTIYF.

J is TRBJ1-1 and V is TRBV29-1; 8 nucleotides align to TRBD1. The CDR3 is made up of 13 amino acids. Germline V gives CDR1 SQVTM, CDR2 ANQGSEA. The V and J ends lost 7 bases and 0 bases, in that order; junction bases with no gene match: 4. CDR3 sequence (DNA): TGCAGCGCGGACAGGGTGATGAACACTGAAGCTTTCTTT. It specifies CSADRVMNTEAFF.

V and J are TRBV18 and TRBJ2-7; 14 nucleotides line up with TRBD2. The CDR3 totals 15 residues. Germline loops: CDR1 KGHSH, CDR2 LQKENI. Losses at the gene ends were 6 bases for V and 6 bases for J; bases not matched to a gene: 7. The CDR3 spells CASSSSGLAGVEQYF. CDR3 DNA: TGTGCCAGCTCCTCGTCGGGACTAGCGGGAGTCGAGCAGTACTTC.

The chain employs TRBV7-9 and TRBJ1-4; D unresolved. This CDR3 contains 14 residues. The V end was cut by 0 bases, the J end by 5 bases, with 7 bases between. The germline gives CDR1 SEHNR, CDR2 FQNEAQ (reference sequence). For the CDR3, the DNA is TGTGCCAGCAGCTTAGCGGTCCAAAATGAAAAACTGTTTTTT. Translating it yields CASSLAVQNEKLFF.

The chain links TRBV4-1 to TRBJ1-6; a possible D gene is TRBD1 (5 bases). The germline V and J ends were trimmed by 4 bases and 5 bases, with 18 bases remaining between them. Looked up from germline, CDR1 is MGHRA and CDR2 is YSYEKL. This CDR3 is built from 17 residues. The DNA of the CDR3 is TGCGCCAGCAGCCTACCCAGGACAAACTTGGATAATTCACCCCTCCACTTT. Protein: CASSLPRTNLDNSPLHF.

V and J are TRBV7-9 and TRBJ1-1; 8 bases match TRBD1. The CDR3 is made up of 14 amino acids. From germline, CDR1 is SEHNR and CDR2 FQNEAQ (reference sequence). V gave up 8 bases and J gave up 3 bases; unmatched junction bases: 8. CDR3 DNA sequence: TGTGCCAGCGGAGGACAGGGAGGTTACACTGAAGCTTTCTTT. It is translated as CASGGQGGYTEAFF.